This entry lists 21 T cell receptor beta chains sequenced from one sample in a study of cytomegalovirus exposure and HLA in healthy donors. The PCR used 60 Vbeta and 13 Jbeta primers. Measured with immunoSEQ multiplex PCR; TCRdb has only the in-frame clones, and not every one. The sample table includes 55,000 to 85,000 clones. Sequences were obtained from PBMCs. These receptors came from a female donor in good health and CMV-seropositive.

The chain carries TRBV29-1 and TRBJ2-7; 9 bases line up with TRBD1. J gave up 3 bases and V 5 bases, and 5 bases lay outside the gene matches. Looked up from germline, CDR1 is SQVTM and CDR2 is ANQGSEA. The CDR3 sequence is 13 residues long. The CDR3, as DNA: TGCAGCGTTTCCGAGACAGGGGGCTACGAGCAGTACTTC. Its protein product is CSVSETGGYEQYF.

This chain connects TRBV6-1 to TRBJ2-3; D not certain. The V end was cut by 3 bases, the J end by 4 bases, with 8 bases between. This CDR3 has 13 residues. CDR1 and CDR2 from the germline V gene are MNHNS and SASEGT. The CDR3 region is CASSERWADTQYF. The CDR3 region has the DNA TGTGCCAGCAGTGAGCGGTGGGCAGATACGCAGTATTTT.

The rearrangement joins TRBV7-2 to TRBJ2-3; possible D gene TRBD1, 6 bases. Trimming pared 2 bases from V and 11 bases from J, leaving 11 bases between. This CDR3 has 12 amino acids. Germline V CDR1 and CDR2: SGHTA, FQGNSA. Here the CDR3 DNA reads TGTGCCAGCAGCTTACTCAGGGGAAGGCAGTATTTT. It encodes CASSLLRGRQYF.

The chain has TRBV9 and TRBJ2-7; TRBD1 agrees at 7 bases. J was trimmed by 6 bases and V by 3 bases; bases with no gene match: 9. This CDR3 contains 14 residues. Per germline, CDR1 SGDLS and CDR2 YYNGEE. CDR3 DNA sequence: TGTGCCAGCAGCGAAAGGACAGGCCGTTTCGAGCAGTACTTC. It yields the protein CASSERTGRFEQYF.

The V and J genes are TRBV25-1 and TRBJ2-7; TRBD2 matches 14 bases. This CDR3 has 17 residues. Germline V gene sequence: CDR1 MGHDK, CDR2 SYGVNS. Trimming cost V 4 bases and J 4 bases; bases outside gene matches: 9. CDR3 loop: CASSASLGTSGSYEQYF. The DNA for the CDR3 is TGTGCCAGCAGTGCAAGCCTCGGGACTAGCGGGAGTTACGAGCAGTACTTC.

This rearrangement joins TRBV5-1 to TRBJ1-4; a possible D gene is TRBD1 (5 bases). Trimming took 4 bases from V and 7 from J, leaving 20 bases between them. Germline V gene sequence: CDR1 SGHRS, CDR2 YFSETQ. CDR3 length: 16 amino acids. CDR3 nucleotide sequence: TGCGCCAGCAGCGCGCGGGACCTCCGGAGTGGTGAAAAACTGTTTTTT. Translating gives CASSARDLRSGEKLFF.

V gene TRBV6-5 combines with J gene TRBJ2-2; 8 bases are shared with TRBD2. Trimming took 1 base from V and 6 from J; bases not matched to a gene: 4. Germline V gives CDR1 MNHEY, CDR2 SVGAGI. The CDR3 is made up of 15 amino acids. CDR3 protein: CASSYFSGESGELFF. For the CDR3, the DNA is TGTGCCAGCAGTTACTTTAGCGGGGAATCCGGGGAGCTGTTTTTT.

V gene TRBV11-3 combines with J gene TRBJ1-1; TRBD1 agrees at 7 bases. CDR3 length: 15 amino acids. Per the germline V gene, CDR1 is SGHNT and CDR2 is YENEEA. Germline trimming cut 5 bases from V and 10 bases from J; bases unmatched to any gene: 16. The CDR3 here is CASSGPGQPTLGAFF. CDR3 DNA: TGTGCCAGCAGCGGACCGGGACAGCCTACCCTGGGAGCTTTCTTT.

About this clone: The junction departs from the called germline gene at one end, perhaps through a read error. The rearrangement uses TRBV7-7 and TRBJ1-5; 7 nucleotides align to TRBD1. The CDR3 has 15 residues. The V gene's germline CDR1 is SSHAT and CDR2 FNYEAQ (reference sequence). The CDR3 nucleotides are TGTGCTAGCAGCTTGGAGCAGGGGGGCAATCAGCCCCAGCATTTT. Its protein is CASSLEQGGNQPQHF.

The chain carries TRBV18 and TRBJ1-2; maybe TRBD1 (5 bases). Germline V gene sequence: CDR1 KGHSH, CDR2 LQKENI. The CDR3 loop spans 13 amino acids. V shed 7 bases and J shed 8 bases, with 17 bases lying between them. The CDR3 DNA reads TGTGCCAGCTTTGACGGGACTAAGATCGGCTACACCTTC. This codes for CASFDGTKIGYTF.

The genes are TRBV4-1 and TRBJ2-7; TRBD2 agrees at 8 bases. CDR3 length: 17 residues. In germline, CDR1 is MGHRA, CDR2 YSYEKL. V shed 0 bases, J shed 0 bases, and the junction held 7 bases outside the gene matches. CDR3 in amino acids: CASSQEPGLVFSYEQYF. CDR3 nucleotide sequence: TGCGCCAGCAGCCAAGAGCCGGGACTAGTATTCTCCTACGAGCAGTACTTC.

The V gene is TRBV5-1, the J gene TRBJ1-1; 8 bases map to TRBD1. CDR1 is SGHRS, CDR2 YFSETQ, per germline. Germline trimming cut 4 bases from V and 7 bases from J; bases unmatched to any gene: 12. The CDR3 contains 15 residues. CDR3 in amino acids: CASSPGAGGAREAFF. CDR3 coding DNA: TGCGCCAGCAGCCCCGGGGCAGGGGGCGCTCGTGAAGCTTTCTTT.

CDR3 region: CASSLPQDNEQFF. DNA of the CDR3: TGTGCCAGCAGCTTACCCCAGGACAATGAGCAGTTCTTC. The V gene is TRBV7-9, the J gene TRBJ2-1; D unclear. This CDR3 has 13 residues. Per the germline V gene, CDR1 is SEHNR and CDR2 is FQNEAQ (reference sequence). V shed 2 bases and J shed 5 bases, with 7 bases lying between them.

The V call is TRBV7-2, the J call TRBJ2-7; tentative D call: TRBD1 (7 bases). The CDR3 loop spans 15 amino acids. Trimming removed 1 base from V and 5 bases from J, with 15 bases in between. Germline CDR1 reads SGHTA; CDR2 reads FQGNSA. The CDR3 nucleotides are TGTGCCAGCAGCTTAGGCCCAGGGGGGTTAAACGAGCAGTACTTC. Translating gives CASSLGPGGLNEQYF.

The chain is built from TRBV19 and TRBJ2-3, with 12 bases matching TRBD2. The CDR3 spans 16 residues. V gave up 5 bases and J gave up 0 bases; unmatched junction bases: 3. Germline CDR1 LNHDA, CDR2 SQIVND (reference sequence). The CDR3 DNA follows: TGTGCCAGTAGTCTGGGGACTAGCGGGAGCACAGATACGCAGTATTTT. It translates to CASSLGTSGSTDTQYF.

The rearrangement uses TRBV6-5 and TRBJ2-5; D not certain. This CDR3 region has 11 residues. Trimming left V 6 bases short and J 5 bases short, with 7 bases between. Germline V gene data show CDR1 as MNHEY and CDR2 as SVGAGI. CDR3 region: CASRALETQYF. In DNA form, the CDR3 reads TGTGCCAGCAGGGCCTTGGAGACCCAGTACTTC.

The V and J genes are TRBV6-6 and TRBJ1-5; D is perhaps TRBD1 (5 bases). The CDR3 has 14 residues. From germline, CDR1 is MNHNY and CDR2 SVGAGI (reference sequence). V was shortened by 1 base and J by 4 bases, with 8 bases between the two germline ends. This CDR3 is CASSYWGENQPQHF. DNA for the CDR3: TGTGCCAGCAGTTACTGGGGGGAAAATCAGCCCCAGCATTTT.

This chain connects TRBV6-6 to TRBJ2-7, with a possible D match to TRBD1 (5 bases). Germline V gene data show CDR1 as MNHNY and CDR2 as SVGAGI (reference sequence). Deletions cut 2 bases from V and 3 bases from J, with 14 bases between. The CDR3 is made up of 15 amino acids. CDR3 protein: CASSYQGGTVYEQYF. CDR3 nucleotide sequence: TGTGCCAGCAGTTACCAGGGCGGAACAGTCTACGAGCAGTACTTC.

The rearrangement joins TRBV5-4 to TRBJ1-4; 10 bases align to TRBD1. Germline assignment: CDR1 SGHNT and CDR2 YYREEE (reference sequence). The J segment lost 4 bases and the V segment lost 4 bases, leaving 7 bases of the junction unmatched. The CDR3 runs 16 residues. DNA for the CDR3: TGTGCCAGCAGCCCGACAGGGGGCGCTGGTAATGAAAAACTGTTTTTT. Amino acids: CASSPTGGAGNEKLFF.

This chain joins TRBV10-3 and TRBJ1-1, with 7 bases lining up with TRBD1. Germline lookup yields CDR1 ENHRY and CDR2 SYGVKD. The junction had 7 bases not matched to a gene; V was cut back by 7 bases and J by 5 bases. The CDR3 is made up of 13 amino acids. CDR3 sequence: CAINQDRATEAFF. CDR3 bases: TGTGCCATCAACCAAGACAGGGCTACTGAAGCTTTCTTT.

The V call is TRBV11-2, the J call TRBJ2-7; 8 bases map to TRBD2. The CDR3 totals 14 residues. Germline CDR1 and CDR2: SGHAT and FQNNGV. V was clipped by 3 bases and J by 4 bases; unmatched bases: 5. CDR3 protein: CASSFLAGPYEQYF. Here the CDR3 DNA reads TGTGCCAGCAGCTTCCTAGCGGGTCCGTACGAGCAGTACTTC.